The 13 T cell receptor beta chains listed next were all sequenced from one sample in a study of blood T cell repertoires in COVID-19. TCRdb's copy holds only in-frame clones and misses some; the assay was immunoSEQ multiplex PCR. The sample shows about 200,000 clones, 85% of them seen only once. The sample taken for sequencing was PBMCs or T cells enriched from blood (not recorded which). Receptor source: a man aged 35 to 55 who had recovered from COVID-19.

The chain has TRBV28 and TRBJ2-3; no firm D call. Germline V lookup: CDR1 MDHEN, CDR2 SYDVKM. V shed 4 bases and J shed 3 bases, with 5 bases lying between them. This CDR3 comprises 12 residues. The CDR3, as DNA: TGTGCCAGCAGTTCAACTACAGATACGCAGTATTTT. Amino acids: CASSSTTDTQYF.

The chain has TRBV7-3 and TRBJ2-1, with 13 bases aligning to TRBD2. Germline-derived CDR1 and CDR2 are SGHTA and FQGTGA. The CDR3 has 15 amino acids. V was pared by 5 bases and J by 4 bases, with 2 bases of the junction left unmatched. CDR3 loop: CASSPGLAGYNEQFF. The CDR3 DNA follows: TGTGCCAGCAGCCCGGGACTAGCGGGGTACAATGAGCAGTTCTTC.

V is TRBV14 and J is TRBJ1-4, with D perhaps TRBD1 (6 bases). The CDR3 is made up of 14 amino acids. Per germline, CDR1 SGHDN and CDR2 FVKESK. The V and J ends lost 3 bases and 7 bases respectively, with 12 bases between them. CDR3 bases: TGTGCCAGCAGCCATCGAGGGGGATTTGAAAAACTGTTTTTT. Translation: CASSHRGGFEKLFF.

This chain uses TRBV25-1 with TRBJ1-2; unclear D gene. This CDR3 is 13 amino acids long. Germline V gives CDR1 MGHDK, CDR2 SYGVNS. The germline V and J ends were trimmed by 5 bases and 0 bases, with 7 bases remaining between them. CDR3 loop: CASSYRANYGYTF. CDR3 sequence (DNA): TGTGCCAGCAGTTACAGAGCTAACTATGGCTACACCTTC.

The chain joins TRBV2 to TRBJ2-1, with D possibly being TRBD2 (7 bases). Germline V gene sequence: CDR1 SNHLY, CDR2 FYNNEI. The V gene lost 6 bases and the J gene lost 8 bases, with 17 bases spanning the gap. This CDR3 comprises 14 residues. CDR3 coding DNA: TGTGCCAGCAGGGTTAGGAGGGAGGGGGATGAGCAGTTCTTC. The encoded protein is CASRVRREGDEQFF.

V and J are TRBV14 and TRBJ2-5; TRBD1 matches 7 bases. The CDR3 length is 18 residues. Trimming removed 1 base from V and 0 bases from J; junction bases left unmatched: 11. Germline loops: CDR1 SGHDN, CDR2 FVKESK. The CDR3 loop reads CASSQGRGPLQYQETQYF. The CDR3 DNA reads as TGTGCCAGCAGCCAAGGAAGGGGGCCCCTGCAGTACCAAGAGACCCAGTACTTC.

The chain links TRBV25-1 to TRBJ1-4; 7 nucleotides align to TRBD1. Germline values: CDR1 MGHDK, CDR2 SYGVNS. V dropped 3 bases and J dropped 3; count of bases not matched to a gene: 4. This CDR3 comprises 15 residues. Written as DNA, the CDR3 is TGTGCCAGCAGTGAGCCCAGGGGGGCTAATGAAAAACTGTTTTTT. This gives the protein CASSEPRGANEKLFF.

The V gene is TRBV5-4, the J gene TRBJ2-1, with TRBD1 matching 8 bases. J was trimmed by 5 bases and V by 4 bases; bases with no gene match: 5. The germline V gene encodes CDR1 SGHNT and CDR2 YYREEE (reference sequence). The CDR3 extends over 14 amino acids. The CDR3 sequence is CASSQIQGDNEQFF. The CDR3 DNA follows: TGTGCCAGCAGCCAAATACAGGGGGACAATGAGCAGTTCTTC.

This rearrangement joins TRBV4-1 to TRBJ1-2; 7 bases fit TRBD1. This CDR3 spans 15 amino acids. Looked up from germline, CDR1 is MGHRA and CDR2 is YSYEKL. Trimming cost V 2 bases and J 3 bases; bases outside gene matches: 6. Written as DNA, the CDR3 is TGCGCCAGCAGCCAAAAAGACAGGGCCCACTATGGCTACACCTTC. It specifies CASSQKDRAHYGYTF.

The chain has TRBV15 and TRBJ1-5; D is perhaps TRBD1 (6 bases). Germline CDR1 is LNHNV and CDR2 is YYDKDF (reference sequence). Trimming stripped 0 bases from V and 4 bases from J, with 10 bases between. The CDR3 covers 15 residues. The CDR3 region has the DNA TGTGCCACCAGCAGAGATCCGACAGGAAATCAGCCCCAGCATTTT. This codes for CATSRDPTGNQPQHF.

The CDR3 here is CASTPFQGIFGNTIYF. Written as DNA, the CDR3 is TGTGCCAGCACCCCGTTCCAGGGAATCTTTGGAAACACCATATATTTT. This chain links TRBV28 with TRBJ1-3; D possibly corresponds to TRBD1 (5 bases). Germline CDR1 reads MDHEN; CDR2 reads SYDVKM. The V and J ends lost 7 bases and 3 bases respectively, with 19 bases between them. The CDR3 contains 16 residues.

This chain uses TRBV6-5 with TRBJ1-5; TRBD1 agrees at 8 bases. The CDR3 is made up of 15 amino acids. The ends lost 6 bases at V and 6 bases at J; junction bases unmatched: 10. Germline V gene sequence: CDR1 MNHEY, CDR2 SVGAGI. CDR3 in DNA: TGTGCCAGCAGACGAGCCGGACAGGGCGTTCAGCCCCAGCATTTT. It translates to CASRRAGQGVQPQHF.

The J gene is TRBJ1-5, the V gene TRBV11-3, with 9 bases aligning to TRBD1. V trimming: 0 bases; J trimming: 6 bases; junction bases outside the gene matches: 9. The germline V gene encodes CDR1 SGHNT and CDR2 YENEEA. The CDR3 is 17 amino acids. The CDR3 spells CASSLDSGQGLPQPQHF. CDR3 nucleotide sequence: TGTGCCAGCAGCTTAGATTCGGGACAGGGTCTCCCTCAGCCCCAGCATTTT. The full variable domain, rest sourced from reference TRBV11-3 and TRBJ1-5, is EAGVVQSPRYKIIEKKQPVAFWCNPISGHNTLYWYLQNLGQGPELLIRYENEEAVDDSQLPKDRFSAERLKGVDSTLKIQPAELGDSAVYLCASSLDSGQGLPQPQHFGDGTRLSIL.